The present T cell receptor (beta chain) was sequenced within a study of cytomegalovirus exposure and HLA in healthy donors. Study-level points and caveats: A later analysis revealed that TCR association rates differed between HLA loci, peaking at DRB1 and bottoming out at HLA-C.

60 Vbeta and 13 Jbeta primers were used in PCR. The protocol was immunoSEQ multiplex PCR, while the TCRdb copy is restricted to in-frame clones and leaves out a portion. Found here are about 180,000 clones, 84% of them singletons; the top ten hold 1%. Germline V CDR1 and CDR2: SSHAT, FNYEAQ (reference sequence). This CDR3 contains 14 residues. Points on this clone: As yet, its antigen is unknown.

The sample comprised PBMCs. The receptor was isolated from a man between 25 and 39 years old in good health and CMV-seronegative. The chain combines TRBV7-7 with TRBJ2-2, with D hard to call. For the CDR3, the DNA is TGTGCTAGCTCTCTGTTCGCGAACACCGGGGAGCTGTTTTTT. Translation gives CASSLFANTGELFF.